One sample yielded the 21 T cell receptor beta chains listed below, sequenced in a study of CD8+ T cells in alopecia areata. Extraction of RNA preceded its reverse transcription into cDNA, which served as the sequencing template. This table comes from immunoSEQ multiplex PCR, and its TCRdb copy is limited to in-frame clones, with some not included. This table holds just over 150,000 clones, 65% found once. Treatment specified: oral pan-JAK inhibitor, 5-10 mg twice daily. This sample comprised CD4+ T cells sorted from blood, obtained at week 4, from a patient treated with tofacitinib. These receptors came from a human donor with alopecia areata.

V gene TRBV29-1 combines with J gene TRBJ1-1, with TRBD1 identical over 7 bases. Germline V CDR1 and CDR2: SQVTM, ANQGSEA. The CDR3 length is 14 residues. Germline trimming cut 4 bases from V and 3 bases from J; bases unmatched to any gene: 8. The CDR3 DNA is TGCAGCGTTGTGCCAGGGGGAGGGGACACTGAAGCTTTCTTT. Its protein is CSVVPGGGDTEAFF.

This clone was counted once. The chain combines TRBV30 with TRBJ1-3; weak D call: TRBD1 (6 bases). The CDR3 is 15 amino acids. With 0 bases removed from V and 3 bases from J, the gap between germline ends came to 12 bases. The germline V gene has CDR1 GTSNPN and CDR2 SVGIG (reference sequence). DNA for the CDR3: TGTGCCTGGAGTGTACAACAGGGCAGTGGAAACACCATATATTTT. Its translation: CAWSVQQGSGNTIYF. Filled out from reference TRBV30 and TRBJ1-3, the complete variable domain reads SQTIHQWPATLVQPVGSPLSLECTVEGTSNPNLYWYRQAAGRGLQLLFYSVGIGQISSEVPQNLSASRPQDRQFILSSKKLLLSDSGFYLCAWSVQQGSGNTIYFGEGSWLTVV.

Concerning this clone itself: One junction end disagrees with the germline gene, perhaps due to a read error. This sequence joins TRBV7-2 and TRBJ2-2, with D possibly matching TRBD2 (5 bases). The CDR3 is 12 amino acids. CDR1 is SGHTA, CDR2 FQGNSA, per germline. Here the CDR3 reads CASSLAGGELFF. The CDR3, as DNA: TGTGCCAGCAGCCTAGCAGGAGGGGAGCTGTTTTTT. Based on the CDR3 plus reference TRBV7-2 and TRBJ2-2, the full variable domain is GAGVSQSPSNKVTEKGKDVELRCDPISGHTALYWYRQSLGQGLEFLIYFQGNSAPDKSGLPSDRFSAERTGGSVSTLTIQRTQQEDSAVYLCASSLAGGELFFGEGSRLTVL.

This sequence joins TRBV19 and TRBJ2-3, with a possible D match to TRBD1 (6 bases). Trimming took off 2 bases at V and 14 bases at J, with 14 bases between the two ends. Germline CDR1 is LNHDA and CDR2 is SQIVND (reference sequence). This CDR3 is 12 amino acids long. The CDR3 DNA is TGTGCCAGTAGTATACCGAACAGGGTCCCGTATTTT. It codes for CASSIPNRVPYF.

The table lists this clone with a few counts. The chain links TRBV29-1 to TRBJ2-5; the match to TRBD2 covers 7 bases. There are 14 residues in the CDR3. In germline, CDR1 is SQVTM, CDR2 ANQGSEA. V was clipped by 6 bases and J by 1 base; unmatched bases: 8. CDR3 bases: TGCAGCGTCAGCGGCCCTAGCGGCCAAGAGACCCAGTACTTC. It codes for CSVSGPSGQETQYF.

CDR3 nucleotide sequence: TGCAGCGCTGGGGTAGATACGCAGTATTTT. Translated, it gives CSAGVDTQYF. The genes are TRBV29-1 and TRBJ2-3, with D hard to call. Germline V gene lookup returns CDR1 SQVTM and CDR2 ANQGSEA. The CDR3 spans 10 residues. V lost 7 bases and J lost 5, with 7 bases in between.

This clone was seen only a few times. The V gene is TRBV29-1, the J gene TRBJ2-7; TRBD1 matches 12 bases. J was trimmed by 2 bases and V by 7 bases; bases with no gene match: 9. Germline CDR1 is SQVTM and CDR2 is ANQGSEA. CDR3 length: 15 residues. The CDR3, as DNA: TGCAGCGCCGGGGGGACAGGGGGCATCCCCTACGAGCAGTACTTC. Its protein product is CSAGGTGGIPYEQYF.

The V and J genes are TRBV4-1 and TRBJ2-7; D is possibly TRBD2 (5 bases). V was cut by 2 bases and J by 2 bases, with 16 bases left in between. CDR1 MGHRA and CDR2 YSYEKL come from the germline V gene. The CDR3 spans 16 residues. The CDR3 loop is CASSQTSVVGAYEQYF. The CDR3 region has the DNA TGCGCCAGCAGCCAAACGTCAGTCGTGGGAGCCTACGAGCAGTACTTC.

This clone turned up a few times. CDR3 in DNA: TGCAGCGTCGTCTCGACAGGCCAAGAGACCCAGTACTTC. Translated, it gives CSVVSTGQETQYF. The V call is TRBV29-1, the J call TRBJ2-5; D possibly corresponds to TRBD1 (6 bases). The germline gives CDR1 SQVTM, CDR2 ANQGSEA. The CDR3 is made up of 13 amino acids. V lost 6 bases and J 1 base, leaving 12 bases between the germline ends.

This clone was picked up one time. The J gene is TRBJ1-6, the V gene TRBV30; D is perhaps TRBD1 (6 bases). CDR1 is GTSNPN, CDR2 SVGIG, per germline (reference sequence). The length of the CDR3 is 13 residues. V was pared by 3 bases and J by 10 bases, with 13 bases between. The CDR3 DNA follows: TGTGCCTGGAGCAAGACAGGCGACTCACCCCTCCACTTT. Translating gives CAWSKTGDSPLHF.

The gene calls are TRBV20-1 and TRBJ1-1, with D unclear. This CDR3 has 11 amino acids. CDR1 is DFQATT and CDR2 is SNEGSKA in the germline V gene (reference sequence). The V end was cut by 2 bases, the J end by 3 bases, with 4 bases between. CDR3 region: CSARSDTEAFF. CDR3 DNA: TGCAGTGCTAGAAGTGACACTGAAGCTTTCTTT.

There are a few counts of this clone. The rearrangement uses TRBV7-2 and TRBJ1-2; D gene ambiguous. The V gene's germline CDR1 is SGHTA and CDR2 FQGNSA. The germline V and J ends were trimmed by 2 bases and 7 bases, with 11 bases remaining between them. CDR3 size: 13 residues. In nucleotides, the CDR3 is TGTGCCAGCAGCTTACCCCCCTCGGGTGGCTACACCTTC. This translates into CASSLPPSGGYTF.

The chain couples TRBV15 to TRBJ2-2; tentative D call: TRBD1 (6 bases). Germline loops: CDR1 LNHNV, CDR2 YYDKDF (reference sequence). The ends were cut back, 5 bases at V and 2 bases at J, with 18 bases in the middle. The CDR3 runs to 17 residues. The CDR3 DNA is TGTGCCACCAGCGGTCCAGGGTTTGGGGGCAACACCGGGGAGCTGTTTTTT. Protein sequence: CATSGPGFGGNTGELFF. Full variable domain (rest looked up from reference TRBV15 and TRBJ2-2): DAMVIQNPRYQVTQFGKPVTLSCSQTLNHNVMYWYQQKSSQAPKLLFHYYDKDFNNEADTPDNFQSRRPNTSFCFLDIRSPGLGDTAMYLCATSGPGFGGNTGELFFGEGSRLTVL.

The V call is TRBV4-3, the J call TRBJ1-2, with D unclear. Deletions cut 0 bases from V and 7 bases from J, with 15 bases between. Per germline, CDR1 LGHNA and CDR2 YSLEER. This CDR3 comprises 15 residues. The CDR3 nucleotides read TGCGCCAGCAGCCAAGACCCTAGACCCGAGGGTGGCTACACCTTC. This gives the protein CASSQDPRPEGGYTF.

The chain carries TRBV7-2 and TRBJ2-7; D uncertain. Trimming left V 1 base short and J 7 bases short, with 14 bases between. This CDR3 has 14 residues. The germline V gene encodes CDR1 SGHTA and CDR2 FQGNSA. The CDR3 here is CASSLDPQSREQYF. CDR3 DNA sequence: TGTGCCAGCAGCTTAGACCCCCAGTCGAGGGAGCAGTACTTC.

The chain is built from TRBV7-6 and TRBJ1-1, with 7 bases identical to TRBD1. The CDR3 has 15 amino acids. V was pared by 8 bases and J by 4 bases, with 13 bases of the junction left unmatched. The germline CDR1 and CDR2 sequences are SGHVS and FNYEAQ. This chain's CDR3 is CASHSEGARVTEAFF. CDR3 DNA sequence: TGTGCCAGCCATTCGGAGGGGGCGCGAGTCACTGAAGCTTTCTTT.

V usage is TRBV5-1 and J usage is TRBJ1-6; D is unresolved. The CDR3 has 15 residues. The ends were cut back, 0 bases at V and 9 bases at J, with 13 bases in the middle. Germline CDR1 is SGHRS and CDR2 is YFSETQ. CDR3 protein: CASSLAWSGISPLHF. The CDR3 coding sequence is TGCGCCAGCAGCTTGGCCTGGAGTGGGATTTCACCCCTCCACTTT.

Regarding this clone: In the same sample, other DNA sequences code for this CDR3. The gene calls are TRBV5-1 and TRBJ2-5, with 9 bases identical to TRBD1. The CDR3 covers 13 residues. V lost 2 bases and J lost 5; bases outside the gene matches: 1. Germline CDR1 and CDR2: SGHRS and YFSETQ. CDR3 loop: CASSFGQGETQYF. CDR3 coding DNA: TGCGCCAGCAGCTTCGGACAGGGGGAGACCCAGTACTTC.

CDR3 amino acids: CASSQDMVGHEQYF. The DNA for the CDR3 is TGCGCCAGCAGCCAAGATATGGTAGGCCACGAGCAGTACTTC. This chain connects TRBV4-1 to TRBJ2-7; D is uncertain. CDR3 length: 14 residues. In germline, CDR1 is MGHRA, CDR2 YSYEKL. Trimming pared 0 bases from V and 5 bases from J, leaving 11 bases between.

The CDR3 protein is CASSKGLAGTQETQYF. The CDR3 DNA reads TGTGCCAGCAGTAAAGGACTAGCGGGAACCCAAGAGACCCAGTACTTC. This chain links TRBV6-6 with TRBJ2-5, with 12 positions matching TRBD2. CDR3 length: 16 residues. The ends lost 5 bases at V and 1 base at J; junction bases unmatched: 5. Looked up from germline, CDR1 is MNHNY and CDR2 is SVGAGI (reference sequence).

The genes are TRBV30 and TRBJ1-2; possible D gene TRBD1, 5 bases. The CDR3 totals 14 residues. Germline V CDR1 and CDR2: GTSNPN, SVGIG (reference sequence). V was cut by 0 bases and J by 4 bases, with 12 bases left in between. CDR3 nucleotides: TGTGCCTGGAGTGTAGTTCCCGGGGGCTATGGCTACACCTTC. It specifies CAWSVVPGGYGYTF.